This T cell receptor beta chain was retrieved from a study of shared clonotypes between healthy human individuals. Using immunoSEQ multiplex PCR, the repertoire was profiled, and TCRdb retains in-frame clones only, with some absent. This repertoire shows 2 million to 3 million clones, 90% to 95% found once; its top ten account for over 0.12%. The germline V gene encodes CDR1 SGHVS and CDR2 FQNEAQ. The CDR3 length is 17 residues. After removal of 0 bases from V and 0 bases from J, the junction contained 6 bases not matched to a gene. This receptor was identified in a man between 18 and 29 years old in good health. Sample: naive CD4+ T cells sorted from blood. The sample's subset: CD45RA+ positively selected. V usage is TRBV7-8 and J usage is TRBJ2-3; 7 bases agree with TRBD2. The chain's CDR3 is CASSLARREVSTDTQYF. CDR3 sequence (DNA): TGTGCCAGCAGCTTAGCGCGACGGGAGGTTAGCACAGATACGCAGTATTTT.